These T cell receptor beta chains were read from a single sample in a study of Tregs in tolerant kidney transplant recipients. Using immunoSEQ multiplex PCR, the repertoire was profiled, and TCRdb retains in-frame clones only, with some absent. The repertoire includes some 110,000 clones, 92% of them detected once, and more than 0.5% sits in the top ten. The source material was CD4+ T cells from blood. All receptors derive from a human donor in good health. Each CDR3 is given with its conserved first and last residue. The order of the fields is J gene, CDR3 length, clone size, V gene, D gene, CDR3 DNA, CDR3 protein. D genes are given only for firm matches. Where a row states a size, it is once, few, many or the class of an expanded clone; other rows omit it.

J: TRBJ1-5; length: 15; size: NA; V: TRBV7-2; D: NA; DNA: TGTGCCAGCAGCGCCCGGGCAGGGGACGGTCGGCCCCAGCATTTT; CDR3: CASSARAGDGRPQHF
J: TRBJ1-5; length: 16; size: NA; V: TRBV4-1; D: NA; DNA: TGCGCCAGCAGCCAAGAAGGGCGGGGTTTGGGCCAGCCCCAGCATTTT; CDR3: CASSQEGRGLGQPQHF
J: TRBJ2-3; length: 13; size: NA; V: TRBV7-3; D: NA; DNA: TGTGCCAGCAGCACGACAGTACAAGATACGCAGTATTTT; CDR3: CASSTTVQDTQYF
J: TRBJ1-5; length: 14; size: NA; V: TRBV2; D: TRBD1; DNA: TGTGCCAGCACCGAACAGGGGAGGGATCAGCCCCAGCATTTT; CDR3: CASTEQGRDQPQHF
J: TRBJ2-4; length: 18; size: few; V: TRBV11-2; D: NA; DNA: TGTGCCAGCAGCTTAGCTTGGCCGCGCAGGCTAGCCAAAAACATTCAGTACTTC; CDR3: CASSLAWPRRLAKNIQYF
J: TRBJ2-2; length: 14; size: NA; V: TRBV5-5; D: NA; DNA: TGTGCCAGCAGCTTGGAAGTGAACACCGGGGAGCTGTTTTTT; CDR3: CASSLEVNTGELFF
J: TRBJ2-7; length: 15; size: NA; V: TRBV4-1; D: TRBD2; DNA: TGCGCCAGCAGCCAACCCTCCCGGGGGGGGTACGAGCAGTACTTC; CDR3: CASSQPSRGGYEQYF
J: TRBJ2-5; length: 15; size: NA; V: TRBV27; D: NA; DNA: TGTGCCAGCAGTTTAAGAAGTGGCGGGCAAGAGACCCAGTACTTC; CDR3: CASSLRSGGQETQYF
J: TRBJ2-5; length: 16; size: NA; V: TRBV5-1; D: TRBD2; DNA: TGCGCCAGCAGCTTGGCCCCGACTAGCGGGGTTGAGACCCAGTACTTC; CDR3: CASSLAPTSGVETQYF
J: TRBJ2-3; length: 16; size: NA; V: TRBV18; D: TRBD1; DNA: TGTGCCAGCTCACCAGGGACAGGGGCAGTAGGGGATACGCAGTATTTT; CDR3: CASSPGTGAVGDTQYF
J: TRBJ1-1; length: 13; size: NA; V: TRBV11-2; D: NA; DNA: TGTGCCAGCAGCCCCTCCTCGAACACTGAAGCTTTCTTT; CDR3: CASSPSSNTEAFF
J: TRBJ1-2; length: 14; size: NA; V: TRBV11-2; D: NA; DNA: TGTGCCAGCAGCTTAGATCTTGTGGCGGGTGGCTACACCTTC; CDR3: CASSLDLVAGGYTF
J: TRBJ2-7; length: 15; size: NA; V: TRBV6-5; D: TRBD2; DNA: TGTGCCAGCAGTCTAGCGGGGGGAACCACCTACGAGCAGTACTTC; CDR3: CASSLAGGTTYEQYF
J: TRBJ2-7; length: 14; size: NA; V: TRBV5-1; D: TRBD1; DNA: TGCGCCAGCAGCTTGGTGGGACAGGGGGACGAGCAGTACTTC; CDR3: CASSLVGQGDEQYF
J: TRBJ2-3; length: 12; size: NA; V: TRBV16; D: NA; DNA: TGTGCCAGCAGCCCGACCGGGGATACGCAGTATTTT; CDR3: CASSPTGDTQYF
J: TRBJ1-1; length: 12; size: NA; V: TRBV25-1; D: NA; DNA: TGTGCCAGCAGTGCCCAGGGCAGCGAAGCTTTCTTT; CDR3: CASSAQGSEAFF
J: TRBJ2-4; length: 15; size: NA; V: TRBV18; D: NA; DNA: TGTGCCAGCTCACCAATGTCAGATAACAAAAACATTCAGTACTTC; CDR3: CASSPMSDNKNIQYF
J: TRBJ2-5; length: 16; size: NA; V: TRBV7-9; D: TRBD1; DNA: TGTGCCAGCAGCCCACGCTTCGGACAGGGAGAAGAGACCCAGTACTTC; CDR3: CASSPRFGQGEETQYF
J: TRBJ1-6; length: 18; size: NA; V: TRBV2; D: NA; DNA: TGTGCCAGCTTTCAATACGGGAGTGCAATTAGATATAATTCACCCCTCCACTTT; CDR3: CASFQYGSAIRYNSPLHF
J: TRBJ2-6; length: 15; size: few; V: TRBV15; D: NA; DNA: TGTGCCACCAGCACCACCCCGCCTGGGGCCAACGTCCTGACTTTC; CDR3: CATSTTPPGANVLTF
J: TRBJ2-1; length: 12; size: NA; V: TRBV19; D: NA; DNA: TGTGCCAGTAGTATATCTCCCCATGAGCAGTTCTTC; CDR3: CASSISPHEQFF
J: TRBJ1-1; length: 11; size: NA; V: TRBV29-1; D: NA; DNA: TGCAGCGTTGACTCGATCACTGAAGCTTTCTTT; CDR3: CSVDSITEAFF
J: TRBJ2-5; length: 18; size: NA; V: TRBV5-1; D: TRBD2; DNA: TGCGCCAGCAGCTTGGGAGTTCTTGGCGGGGGACCCCAAGAGACCCAGTACTTC; CDR3: CASSLGVLGGGPQETQYF
J: TRBJ2-7; length: 14; size: NA; V: TRBV19; D: TRBD1; DNA: TGTGCCAGTAGTATGGGACAGTTCTCCTACGAGCAGTACTTC; CDR3: CASSMGQFSYEQYF
J: TRBJ1-2; length: 13; size: few; V: TRBV18; D: NA; DNA: TGTGCCAGCTCACCGCCCGATGGCTATGGCTACACCTTC; CDR3: CASSPPDGYGYTF
J: TRBJ2-3; length: 13; size: NA; V: TRBV7-6; D: NA; DNA: TGTGCCAGCAGCTTCGGGAGCCCAGATACGCAGTATTTT; CDR3: CASSFGSPDTQYF
J: TRBJ2-7; length: 15; size: NA; V: TRBV25-1; D: TRBD1; DNA: TGTGCCAGCAGTGGGGGACAGGGGGCAAGAAACGAGCAGTACTTC; CDR3: CASSGGQGARNEQYF
J: TRBJ2-7; length: 13; size: NA; V: TRBV18; D: TRBD1; DNA: TGTGCCAGCTCACTAGACAGGGGCTACGAGCAGTACTTC; CDR3: CASSLDRGYEQYF
J: TRBJ2-7; length: 14; size: NA; V: TRBV2; D: NA; DNA: TGTGCCAGCACTATTGAGGGGAGCTGGCACGAGCAGTACTTC; CDR3: CASTIEGSWHEQYF
J: TRBJ1-3; length: 14; size: NA; V: TRBV6-5; D: TRBD1; DNA: TGTGCCAGCAGTTACTCGGACAGGGGGCTCACCATATATTTT; CDR3: CASSYSDRGLTIYF
J: TRBJ1-1; length: 13; size: NA; V: TRBV5-5; D: TRBD1; DNA: TGTGCCAGCAGCATACAGGGGATGGATGAAGCTTTCTTT; CDR3: CASSIQGMDEAFF
J: TRBJ1-2; length: 16; size: NA; V: TRBV11-2; D: TRBD1; DNA: TGTGCCAGCAGCCCATATTTGGGACAGGGTAACTATGGCTACACCTTC; CDR3: CASSPYLGQGNYGYTF
J: TRBJ1-1; length: 13; size: NA; V: TRBV7-6; D: NA; DNA: TGTGCCAGCAGCCCCTGGGGGGGCACTGAAGCTTTCTTT; CDR3: CASSPWGGTEAFF
J: TRBJ2-7; length: 17; size: NA; V: TRBV19; D: TRBD1; DNA: TGTGCCAGTAGTCTTCGTAGGACCGGGACAGGGCCTTACGAGCAGTACTTC; CDR3: CASSLRRTGTGPYEQYF
J: TRBJ1-5; length: 14; size: NA; V: TRBV6-5; D: TRBD1; DNA: TGTGCCAGCAGTGTCGACAGGGACAATCAGCCCCAGCATTTT; CDR3: CASSVDRDNQPQHF
J: TRBJ2-7; length: 18; size: NA; V: TRBV5-1; D: TRBD2; DNA: TGCGCCAGCAGCCTCCCCTCGACTAGCGGGCTCCGTTCCTACGAGCAGTACTTC; CDR3: CASSLPSTSGLRSYEQYF
J: TRBJ2-5; length: 14; size: NA; V: TRBV11-3; D: NA; DNA: TGTGCCAGCAGCTTAGGGGGGCTCCAAGAGACCCAGTACTTC; CDR3: CASSLGGLQETQYF
J: TRBJ1-2; length: 14; size: NA; V: TRBV9; D: NA; DNA: TGTGCCAGCAGCGTAGACGGGGTCACCTATGGCTACACCTTC; CDR3: CASSVDGVTYGYTF
J: TRBJ1-1; length: 13; size: NA; V: TRBV11-2; D: NA; DNA: TGTGCCAGCAGCACGGGACAGAACACTGAAGCTTTCTTT; CDR3: CASSTGQNTEAFF
J: TRBJ2-3; length: 16; size: NA; V: TRBV2; D: TRBD2; DNA: TGTGCCAGCAATCCACTAGCGGGGGCCTACACAGATACGCAGTATTTT; CDR3: CASNPLAGAYTDTQYF
J: TRBJ1-3; length: 15; size: NA; V: TRBV23-1; D: TRBD1; DNA: TGCGCCCCCAGGGTCCCAAGGGGACAGGGAAACACCATATATTTT; CDR3: CAPRVPRGQGNTIYF
J: TRBJ2-5; length: 13; size: NA; V: TRBV29-1; D: NA; DNA: TGCAGCGTAGGGGACAAGCCCAGGGAGACCCAGTACTTC; CDR3: CSVGDKPRETQYF
J: TRBJ2-5; length: 15; size: NA; V: TRBV7-2; D: TRBD1; DNA: TGTGCCAGCAGCTCTCCGGGACAGGGGTGGCAGACCCAGTACTTC; CDR3: CASSSPGQGWQTQYF
J: TRBJ2-1; length: 14; size: NA; V: TRBV11-3; D: TRBD2; DNA: TGTGCCAGCAGCTTTATCGGGGGGGATACCGAGCAGTTCTTC; CDR3: CASSFIGGDTEQFF
J: TRBJ2-3; length: 16; size: NA; V: TRBV5-4; D: NA; DNA: TGTGCCAGCAGCCCGGAGGGACAGCGAGGGGCAGATACGCAGTATTTT; CDR3: CASSPEGQRGADTQYF
J: TRBJ2-7; length: 15; size: NA; V: TRBV9; D: TRBD1; DNA: TGTGCCAGCAGCCCCCGTTCAGGGGGTCGTTACGAGCAGTACTTC; CDR3: CASSPRSGGRYEQYF
J: TRBJ1-5; length: 15; size: NA; V: TRBV30; D: TRBD1; DNA: TGTGCCTGGACAGTACAGGGGAATAGCAATCAGCCCCAGCATTTT; CDR3: CAWTVQGNSNQPQHF
J: TRBJ2-1; length: 16; size: NA; V: TRBV19; D: TRBD1; DNA: TGTGCCAGTAGTATAAGGAGGACAGGGGCCTACAATGAGCAGTTCTTC; CDR3: CASSIRRTGAYNEQFF
J: TRBJ2-4; length: 19; size: NA; V: TRBV4-2; D: TRBD2; DNA: TGTGCCAGCAGCCAAGATCGGCTAGCGGGAGGGCGAGCCAAAAACATTCAGTACTTC; CDR3: CASSQDRLAGGRAKNIQYF
J: TRBJ1-6; length: 13; size: NA; V: TRBV6-5; D: NA; DNA: TGTGCCAGCAGTTTAGACGGGAATTCACCCCTCCACTTT; CDR3: CASSLDGNSPLHF
J: TRBJ2-7; length: 16; size: once; V: TRBV28; D: NA; DNA: TGTGCCAGCAGTTTACTCCTGCGGAGGAGCTCCTACGAGCAGTACTTC; CDR3: CASSLLLRRSSYEQYF
J: TRBJ1-1; length: 13; size: NA; V: TRBV7-3; D: NA; DNA: TGTGCCAGCAGCTTACGGGCGAACACTGAAGCTTTCTTT; CDR3: CASSLRANTEAFF
J: TRBJ2-7; length: 13; size: NA; V: TRBV7-6; D: TRBD1; DNA: TGTGCCAGCAGCCTCGGACAGGGGAACGAGCAGTACTTC; CDR3: CASSLGQGNEQYF
J: TRBJ2-7; length: 14; size: NA; V: TRBV11-2; D: NA; DNA: TGTGCCAGCAGCTTGCACACCGGTTCCTACGAGCAGTACTTC; CDR3: CASSLHTGSYEQYF
J: TRBJ2-5; length: 14; size: NA; V: TRBV7-9; D: NA; DNA: TGTGCCAGCAGCTTAGCGTCTGGCCAAGAGACCCAGTACTTC; CDR3: CASSLASGQETQYF